Sequencing of this TCR beta chain was carried out in a study of CD8+CD57+ T cells in acquired aplastic anemia. Genomic DNA served as template for TCR beta VDJ and CDR3 profiling. MiXCR, run by TCRdb on the reads, gives a single entry per CDR3 protein. The data contain more than 250,000 distinct CDR3 sequences, approximately 86% of them seen just once; the ten biggest clones take up about two fifths. The authors sequenced patients whose flow cytometry had shown CD8+CD57+ cell expansion. The CDR3 is made up of 16 amino acids. The ends lost 3 bases at V and 6 bases at J; junction bases unmatched: 11. The V gene's germline CDR1 is SGHNT and CDR2 YENEEA.

Sequenced input: sorted CD4+, CD8+, or CD8+CD57+ T cells (not recorded which) from PBMCs. The receptor was isolated from a human donor with aplastic anemia. The V gene is TRBV11-3, the J gene TRBJ2-3, with 8 bases identical to TRBD2. The CDR3 spells CASSLDPAGGRDTQYF. The DNA for the CDR3 is TGTGCCAGCAGCTTGGATCCGGCGGGGGGCAGGGATACGCAGTATTTT.